This T cell receptor beta chain comes out of a study of cytomegalovirus exposure and HLA in healthy donors. Broader study findings: Most of the TCR beta V segments (in an earlier analysis) were productive either about 90% or about 30% of the time. Clonal expansion was found to be greater in HLA-associated TCR beta chains than in equally common others in a later analysis. Later on, a genetic analysis was performed. It linked a missense variant in DCLRE1C with V- and J-gene trimming of TCR beta.

The ends were cut back, 4 bases at V and 5 bases at J, with 20 bases in the middle. Germline CDR1 is SEHNR and CDR2 is FQNEAQ (reference sequence). The CDR3 spans 16 residues. 13 Jbeta primers and 60 Vbeta primers were used for the PCR. Assay used: immunoSEQ multiplex PCR; TCRdb lists only in-frame clones, some missing. This table holds approximately 170,000 clones, about three quarters found once. In regard to this clone: The antigen remains unidentified.

The TCR was taken from a girl aged 10-17 years in good health and CMV-seronegative. This chain links TRBV7-9 with TRBJ2-5; D is undetermined. Input material: PBMCs. The CDR3 bases are TGTGCCAGCAGCTCGGTCTGGCAGGCTGAACGGGAGACCCAGTACTTC. Amino acid sequence: CASSSVWQAERETQYF.